The present TCR beta chain was sequenced within a study of beta chain features in type 1 diabetes. Whole-study findings and limits: TCRB CDR3s from Type 1 diabetes patients were moderately but significantly shorter in all four CD4+ subsets.

CDR1 is SGHTA and CDR2 is FQGNSA in the germline V gene. The CDR3 contains 15 residues. Trimming took off 2 bases at V and 4 bases at J, with 12 bases between the two ends. This clone has just a few counts. Antigen specificity is unknown. Every bit of the isolated RNA underwent reverse transcription, so sequencing read expressed TCRB transcripts. Only in-frame clones appear in the TCRdb table, and some are missing; sequencing was by immunoSEQ multiplex PCR. The sample has fewer than 200,000 clones, 10% seen once. The material sequenced was central memory CD4+ T cells from blood. The rearrangement joins TRBV7-2 to TRBJ2-1, with D maybe TRBD2 (5 bases). The TCR sequence derives from a man aged 25 to 45 with type 1 diabetes. CDR3 residues: CASSLNPGLYNEQFF. CDR3 DNA sequence: TGTGCCAGCAGCTTAAATCCTGGACTTTACAATGAGCAGTTCTTC.